This entry describes one T cell receptor beta chain. Its antigen is unknown. Patients in the study, people with chemo-refractory metastatic non-small-cell lung cancer, received focal radiation plus ipilimumab CTLA-4 blockade. Assay: immunoSEQ multiplex PCR; the TCRdb copy retains only in-frame clones and omits some. The sample holds 34,000 or so clones; 75% are singletons and the top ten take 13% to 15%. These data originate in a study of radiotherapy plus CTLA-4 blockade in lung cancer. On the study more broadly: Disease control was seen in 30% to 35% of patients, objective responses in roughly 17%. Points from the study as a whole: Interferon-beta, together with early blood T cell clone dynamics, reportedly best predicted response. There was expansion of tumor-derived TCR clones in blood after radiotherapy plus ipilimumab.

The sequence was collected from a human donor with non-small cell lung cancer that progressed on radiotherapy plus ipilimumab. The sample in question was peripheral blood, obtained from a patient treated with radiotherapy plus ipilimumab.

CDR3 DNA sequence: TGTGCCAGTAGCTTTCAGGACACGAACACTGAAGCTTTCTTT. Translating it yields CASSFQDTNTEAFF. The chain links TRBV19 to TRBJ1-1; tentatively, D is TRBD1 (5 bases). There are 14 residues in the CDR3. Germline CDR1 LNHDA, CDR2 SQIVND (reference sequence). Trimming cost V 6 bases and J 1 base, with 12 bases left between them.